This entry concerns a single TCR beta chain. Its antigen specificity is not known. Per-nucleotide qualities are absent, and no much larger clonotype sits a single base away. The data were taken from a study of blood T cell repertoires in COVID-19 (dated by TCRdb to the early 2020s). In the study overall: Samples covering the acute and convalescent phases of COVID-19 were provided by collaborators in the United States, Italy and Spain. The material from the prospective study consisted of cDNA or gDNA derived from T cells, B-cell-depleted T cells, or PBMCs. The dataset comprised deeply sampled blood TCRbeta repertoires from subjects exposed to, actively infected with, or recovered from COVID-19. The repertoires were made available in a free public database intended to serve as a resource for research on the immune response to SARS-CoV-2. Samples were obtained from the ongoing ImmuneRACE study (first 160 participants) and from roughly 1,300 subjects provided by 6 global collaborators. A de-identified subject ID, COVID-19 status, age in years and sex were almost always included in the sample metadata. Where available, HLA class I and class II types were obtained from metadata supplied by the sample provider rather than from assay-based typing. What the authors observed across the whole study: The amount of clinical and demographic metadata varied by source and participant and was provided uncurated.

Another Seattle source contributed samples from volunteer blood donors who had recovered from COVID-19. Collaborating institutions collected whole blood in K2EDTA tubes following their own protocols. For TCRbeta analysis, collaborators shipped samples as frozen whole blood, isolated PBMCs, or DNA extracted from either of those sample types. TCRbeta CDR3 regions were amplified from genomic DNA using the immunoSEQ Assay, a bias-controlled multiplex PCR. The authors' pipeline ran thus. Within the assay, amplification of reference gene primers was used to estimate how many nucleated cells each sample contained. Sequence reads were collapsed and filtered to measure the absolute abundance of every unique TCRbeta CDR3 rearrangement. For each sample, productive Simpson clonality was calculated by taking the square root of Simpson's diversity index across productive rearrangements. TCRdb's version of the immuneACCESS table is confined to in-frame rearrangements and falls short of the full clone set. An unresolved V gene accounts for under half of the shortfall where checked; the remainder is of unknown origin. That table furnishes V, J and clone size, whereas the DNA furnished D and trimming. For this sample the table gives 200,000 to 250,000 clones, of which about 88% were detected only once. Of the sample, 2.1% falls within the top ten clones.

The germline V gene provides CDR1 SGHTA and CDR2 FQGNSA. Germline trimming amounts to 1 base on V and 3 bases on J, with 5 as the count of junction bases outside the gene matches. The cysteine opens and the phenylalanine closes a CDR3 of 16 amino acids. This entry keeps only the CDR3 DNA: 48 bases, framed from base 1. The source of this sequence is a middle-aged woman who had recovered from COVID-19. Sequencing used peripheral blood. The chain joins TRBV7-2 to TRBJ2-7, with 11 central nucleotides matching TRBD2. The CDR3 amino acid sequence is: CASSLGGGTSGYEQYF. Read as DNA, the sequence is TGTGCCAGCAGCTTAGGAGGGGGGACTAGCGGCTACGAGCAGTACTTC.